This T cell receptor beta chain was identified in a study of a mutant IDH1 vaccine in newly diagnosed glioma. Study overall: Treated patients were roughly 62% male, approximately 38% female, mean age roughly 40 years. Patients' prior therapy spanned radiotherapy, temozolomide, or both; most underwent both.

Trimming took 4 bases from V and 0 from J, leaving 11 bases between them. The CDR3 is 14 amino acids. Germline CDR1 and CDR2: SGHRS and YFSETQ. Assay used: immunoSEQ multiplex PCR; TCRdb lists only in-frame clones, some missing. The sample comprises roughly 50,000 clones, 80% to 90% of which are singletons, and roughly 19% rests with the top ten. Indicated time point: baseline, week 1 (first vaccination visit). Treatment meaning: pre-vaccination baseline after standard-of-care therapy. Donors' newly diagnosed IDH1-mutant WHO grade 3 or 4 astrocytomas lacked nuclear ATRX. Remarks on this clone: The antigen remains undetermined.

Overall study results and limits: The occurrence of vaccine-induced immune responses was seen in around 94% of patients.

Sequences were derived from PBMCs, sampled from a glioma patient treated with radiotherapy, temozolomide or both. The chain carries TRBV5-1 and TRBJ2-7; D unclear. The TCR was taken from a man aged 18 to 29 with glioma. The CDR3 sequence: CASSQMSSSYEQYF. CDR3 sequence (DNA): TGCGCCAGCAGCCAGATGAGTAGCTCCTACGAGCAGTACTTC.